These T cell receptor beta chains were read from a single sample in a study of identical twins. TCRdb re-called the 5' RACE reads with MiXCR, one entry per CDR3 protein. The sample contains roughly 1,500,000 distinct CDR3 sequences, less than 35% of which appear only once. The sample comprised cord blood. These receptors all come from a newborn girl in good health. CDR3s leave out the opening cysteine and the closing phenylalanine or tryptophan.

>TRBV20-1
SASPRDLTRYEQY
>TRBV20-1
SALPRASWYEQY
>TRBV7-9
ASSDGVQGNYGYT
>TRBV28
ASSLYWDDEQY
>TRBV20-1
SARDQFRAGGSYGYT
>TRBV5-1
ASSATVAGSYNEQF
>TRBV7-2
ASSYGQGGYTIY
>TRBV4-2
ASSPGLGRTGELF
>TRBV5-1
ASSLEVGPYGYT
>TRBV20-1
SAREATLNTEAF
>TRBV28
ASSSRDRGQESTDTQY
>TRBV6-4
ASSDGGPNEQF
>TRBV6-5
ASSSRARAKNIQY
>TRBV29-1
SVEVGLAGAYEQY
>TRBV11-2
ASSLDWAILSYEQY
>TRBV7-2
ASSLIGRATEKLF
>TRBV20-1
SARDVRSWALSHEQF
>TRBV12-3/TRBV12-4
ASSPRPYGYT
>TRBV4-1
ASSRGPGSDEQY
>TRBV3-1
ASSPSGTPVAQH
>TRBV29-1
SVTTPVSYEQY
>TRBV14
ASSQESVRTYEQY
>TRBV20-1
RTGNEQF
>TRBV20-1
SARDWVAERTDTQY
>TRBV24-1
ATSSGYQPQH
>TRBV27
ASSFLTHGAGELF
>TRBV20-1
SVETDTDTQY
>TRBV30
AWKGTQAYGYT
>TRBV27
ASSGSTGGGGQPQH
>TRBV5-1
ASSLDPLRNTEAF
>TRBV20-1
SAIGSDRVSSTDTQY
>TRBV20-1
SAWGTGDSYEQY
>TRBV27
ASSLRAGQSSYNEQF
>TRBV7-9
ASTQDRAIYGYT
>TRBV10-3
AISEIAGDSPLH
>TRBV4-2
ASSHPGETYEQY
>TRBV5-8
ASSSRTSRSVTQY
>TRBV9
ASSVGRGRAYNEQF
>TRBV9
ASSVARFGGITDTQY
>TRBV7-9
ASSLASTRDRGVYGYT
>TRBV10-3
AISGSRDEQF
>TRBV5-6
ASSPLVDRGLAGVSYNEQF
>TRBV7-9
ASSLAGTPLH
>TRBV28
ASSGTSGTDNEQY
>TRBV10-3
AIRTGSTGELF
>TRBV10-3
AISDRLITEAF
>TRBV6-5
ASRRRNMGFYEQY
>TRBV6-2/TRBV6-3
ASSYQMNTEAF
>TRBV6-2/TRBV6-3
ATRSGTDYGYT